The 11 T cell receptor beta chains presented below share a single source sample, sequenced in a study of T cells in Graves' hyperthyroidism and ophthalmopathy. TCR beta CDR3 sequences were amplified from RNA transcripts. Carried out on the TCR CDR3, a first-round RT-PCR used the HTBI primer set. One entry per CDR3 protein results from TCRdb running MiXCR on the multiplex PCR reads. The table shows more than 550,000 distinct CDR3 sequences, with 17% occurring only once. Specimen: blood. These receptors were obtained from a man aged 45 to 65 with Graves' hyperthyroidism.

V usage is TRBV11-2 and J usage is TRBJ2-5; 7 positions agree with TRBD1. Unmatched junction bases numbered 5, after V lost 2 bases and J lost 2 bases. The CDR3 totals 15 residues. Germline V gene lookup returns CDR1 SGHAT and CDR2 FQNNGV. The CDR3 spells CASSLFATGQETQYF. CDR3 DNA: TGTGCCAGCAGCTTATTTGCGACAGGGCAAGAGACCCAGTACTTC. Full variable domain (missing parts from reference TRBV11-2 and TRBJ2-5): EAGVAQSPRYKIIEKRQSVAFWCNPISGHATLYWYQQILGQGPKLLIQFQNNGVVDDSQLPKDRFSAERLKGVDSTLKIQPAKLEDSAVYLCASSLFATGQETQYFGPGTRLLVL.

The table lists this clonotype with a count of one. One base away lies a much larger clone, so this may be a sequencing read error. This chain connects TRBV10-3 to TRBJ2-7; no clear D. V gave up 0 bases and J gave up 0 bases, with 9 bases separating them. Germline loops: CDR1 ENHRY, CDR2 SYGVKD. This CDR3 is built from 15 residues. The CDR3, as DNA: TGTGCCATCAGTGAGTCGATCCTCCCCTCCTACGAGCAGTACTTC. Amino acid sequence: CAISESILPSYEQYF.

The chain employs TRBV19 and TRBJ1-5, with a possible D match to TRBD1 (5 bases). The germline V and J ends were trimmed by 7 bases and 3 bases, with 19 bases remaining between them. Per germline, CDR1 LNHDA and CDR2 SQIVND (reference sequence). This CDR3 is 16 amino acids long. Here the CDR3 DNA reads TGTGCCAGTAAGACCCGGGAGACAGATATCAATCAGCCCCAGCATTTT. Translation: CASKTRETDINQPQHF.

The V gene is TRBV5-1, the J gene TRBJ2-5; 11 positions match TRBD2. V was pared by 0 bases and J by 4 bases, with 5 bases of the junction left unmatched. This CDR3 comprises 16 residues. Germline-derived CDR1 and CDR2 are SGHRS and YFSETQ. The CDR3 sequence: CASSLGLTSGGETQYF. CDR3 DNA: TGCGCCAGCAGCTTGGGACTCACTAGCGGGGGAGAGACCCAGTACTTC.

In this sample, this clonotype turned up a few times. The V gene is TRBV7-8, the J gene TRBJ1-6; TRBD1 might be the D (5 bases). The germline CDR1 and CDR2 sequences are SGHVS and FQNEAQ. The CDR3 totals 17 residues. V shed 1 base and J shed 1 base, with 11 bases lying between them. The CDR3 nucleotides read TGTGCCAGCAGCTTAGGGTCGTGGGGGTCCTATAATTCACCCCTCCACTTT. It yields the protein CASSLGSWGSYNSPLHF.

The rearrangement joins TRBV28 to TRBJ1-2; possible D gene TRBD1, 5 bases. The CDR3 runs to 15 residues. V lost 3 bases, J lost 7 bases, and 18 bases lay in between. Germline V gene sequence: CDR1 MDHEN, CDR2 SYDVKM. The CDR3 DNA reads TGTGCCAGCAGTTTCCTAGTGGGGGAGGGTGGTGGCTACACCTTC. It codes for CASSFLVGEGGGYTF.

In this sample, this clonotype turned up many times. The genes are TRBV28 and TRBJ1-1; TRBD1 matches at 7 bases. Germline CDR1 is MDHEN and CDR2 is SYDVKM. Trimming removed 5 bases from V and 10 bases from J; junction bases left unmatched: 7. This CDR3 has 12 amino acids. CDR3 nucleotide sequence: TGTGCCAGCAGTGTCCGACAGGGAAGAGCTTTCTTT. Translating gives CASSVRQGRAFF.

This clonotype was seen many times. The chain is built from TRBV2 and TRBJ1-5; D remains unclear. CDR1 is SNHLY, CDR2 FYNNEI, per germline. This CDR3 contains 14 residues. V was shortened by 7 bases and J by 1 base, with 11 bases between the two germline ends. In DNA, the CDR3 is TGTGCCAGCACTGCGTCTGGCAGCAATCAGCCCCAGCATTTT. Translated, it gives CASTASGSNQPQHF.

This clonotype was detected a few times. The CDR3 spells CSVRTSIYEQYF. The CDR3 DNA is TGCAGCGTACGGACTAGCATTTACGAGCAGTACTTC. The chain is built from TRBV29-1 and TRBJ2-7; 8 nucleotides match TRBD2. CDR3 length: 12 residues. The J segment lost 4 bases and the V segment lost 6 bases, leaving 5 bases of the junction unmatched. From germline, CDR1 is SQVTM and CDR2 ANQGSEA.

This clonotype came up many times. The chain recombines TRBV7-3 with TRBJ2-7; D is possibly TRBD2 (6 bases). CDR3 length: 13 amino acids. Germline lookup yields CDR1 SGHTA and CDR2 FQGTGA. The germline V and J ends were trimmed by 5 bases and 5 bases, with 13 bases remaining between them. CDR3 bases: TGTGCCAGCAGCCCCACGTCGGGGGACGAGCAGTACTTC. Translated, it gives CASSPTSGDEQYF.

This clonotype was counted ten times or more. The genes are TRBV7-2 and TRBJ2-1, with 10 bases fitting TRBD2. The CDR3 spans 16 residues. CDR1 SGHTA and CDR2 FQGNSA come from the germline V gene. Trimming took 2 bases from V and 5 from J; bases not matched to a gene: 6. The CDR3: CASSLQLAGINNEQFF. In nucleotides, the CDR3 is TGTGCCAGCAGCTTACAACTAGCGGGAATTAACAATGAGCAGTTCTTC.